Below, 15 T cell receptor beta chains from the same sample are listed, as sequenced in a study of shared clonotypes between healthy human individuals. The table came from immunoSEQ multiplex PCR; TCRdb's copy has only in-frame clones and leaves some out. The top ten clones hold approximately 0.5% of a sample with roughly 1,000,000 clones, about 80% of them seen once. The material sequenced was memory CD4+ T cells from PBMCs. The subset is: CD45RA-negative fraction. The receptors come from a young man in good health. Some clones in this sample may be carry-over from other donors' samples.

This clone turned up a few times. The chain recombines TRBV2 with TRBJ2-1, with 8 bases fitting TRBD2. The junction had 8 bases not matched to a gene; V was cut back by 4 bases and J by 6 bases. The CDR3 runs 15 residues. Germline lookup yields CDR1 SNHLY and CDR2 FYNNEI. CDR3 nucleotides: TGTGCCAGCAGTGCCCAAGCGGGAGCTTCCAATGAGCAGTTCTTC. It specifies CASSAQAGASNEQFF.

V gene TRBV6-5 combines with J gene TRBJ2-1, with D possibly called TRBD1 or TRBD2 (5 bases each). The V end lost 6 bases, the J end lost 8 bases, and 14 bases lay between the germline ends. This CDR3 is built from 13 residues. Germline V gene lookup returns CDR1 MNHEY and CDR2 SVGAGI. The CDR3 here is CASSRWGSDEQFF. CDR3 bases: TGTGCCAGCAGCCGATGGGGGAGCGATGAGCAGTTCTTC.

This rearrangement joins TRBV7-9 to TRBJ2-1, with 10 bases fitting TRBD2. There are 17 residues in the CDR3. V shed 6 bases, J shed 5 bases, and the junction held 13 bases outside the gene matches. Germline-derived CDR1 and CDR2 are SEHNR and FQNEAQ (reference sequence). The CDR3 sequence is CASRPLLGLARNNEQFF. In nucleotides, the CDR3 is TGTGCCAGCAGGCCCCTTCTGGGACTAGCGAGAAACAATGAGCAGTTCTTC.

This clone was seen more than once but under ten times. The chain recombines TRBV5-4 with TRBJ2-1; D may be TRBD2 (6 bases). This CDR3 contains 15 residues. Germline V gives CDR1 SGHNT, CDR2 YYREEE (reference sequence). V lost 0 bases, J lost 2 bases, and 9 bases lay in between. The CDR3 sequence: CASSLDGGTYNEQFF. The CDR3 DNA reads as TGTGCCAGCAGCTTGGATGGGGGGACCTACAATGAGCAGTTCTTC.

In the case of this clone: The sample contains more than one DNA sequence encoding this CDR3. J is TRBJ1-1 and V is TRBV7-8; D unclear. Germline loops: CDR1 SGHVS, CDR2 FQNEAQ. Trimming took 3 bases from V and 0 from J, leaving 5 bases between them. The CDR3 is 13 residues long. DNA for the CDR3: TGTGCCAGCAGCTTCACGGTGAACACTGAAGCTTTCTTT. Protein sequence: CASSFTVNTEAFF.

The rearrangement uses TRBV7-9 and TRBJ1-4; no definite D call. The length of the CDR3 is 15 residues. V was cut by 0 bases and J by 3 bases, with 8 bases left in between. Germline V CDR1 and CDR2: SEHNR, FQNEAQ (reference sequence). The CDR3 DNA reads as TGTGCCAGCAGCTTAGCTTCCGGGGCTAATGAAAAACTGTTTTTT. It specifies CASSLASGANEKLFF.

J is TRBJ2-7 and V is TRBV7-9, with 10 bases matching TRBD2. Germline V gives CDR1 SEHNR, CDR2 FQNEAQ (reference sequence). V shed 5 bases, J shed 0 bases, and the junction held 13 bases outside the gene matches. The CDR3 has 18 amino acids. CDR3 bases: TGTGCCAGCAGCCATAATAGCGGGCTAGCGGGGGACTCCTACGAGCAGTACTTC. Amino acids: CASSHNSGLAGDSYEQYF.

The chain carries TRBV28 and TRBJ1-2; TRBD1 agrees at 9 bases. The CDR3 has 16 amino acids. J was trimmed by 2 bases and V by 5 bases; bases with no gene match: 9. In germline, CDR1 is MDHEN, CDR2 SYDVKM. CDR3 in amino acids: CASSQPVDRGNYGYTF. In DNA, the CDR3 is TGTGCCAGCAGTCAACCGGTGGACAGGGGAAACTATGGCTACACCTTC.

This clone appeared once. CDR3: CSVVAGGDEKLFF. As DNA, the CDR3 is TGCAGCGTTGTGGCGGGGGGAGATGAAAAACTGTTTTTT. The chain links TRBV29-1 to TRBJ1-4; perhaps TRBD1 as D (5 bases). The CDR3 covers 13 residues. V was pared by 4 bases and J by 6 bases, with 12 bases between. Germline V lookup: CDR1 SQVTM, CDR2 ANQGSEA.

In the case of this clone: One end of the junction varies from germline; a read error may be responsible. Other nucleotide sequences in the sample specify the same CDR3. This chain connects TRBV6-6 to TRBJ1-2, with D perhaps TRBD1 (5 bases). The length of the CDR3 is 12 residues. Looked up from germline, CDR1 is MNHNY and CDR2 is SVGAGI (reference sequence). Here the CDR3 reads CASTPGDYGYTF. CDR3 DNA: TGCGCCAGCACCCCGGGGGACTATGGCTACACCTTC.

The chain joins TRBV4-2 to TRBJ2-3; TRBD2 matches at 16 bases. CDR1 is LGHNA and CDR2 is YNFKEQ in the germline V gene. There are 18 residues in the CDR3. V shed 1 base, J shed 2 bases, and the junction held 3 bases outside the gene matches. CDR3 DNA sequence: TGTGCCAGCAGCCAAGGGGGACTAGCGGGAGGGGTCACAGATACGCAGTATTTT. Amino acids: CASSQGGLAGGVTDTQYF.

This clone has a handful of counts. The chain couples TRBV28 to TRBJ2-3; D gene ambiguous. The V gene's germline CDR1 is MDHEN and CDR2 SYDVKM. V lost 3 bases to trimming and J lost 0 bases, with 7 bases between them. This CDR3 has 14 amino acids. The CDR3 DNA reads TGTGCCAGCAGTTTTTACCGAAGCACAGATACGCAGTATTTT. As protein: CASSFYRSTDTQYF.

V usage is TRBV5-3 and J usage is TRBJ2-3; 10 bases align to TRBD1. TRBV5-3 has ORF status, its function being uncertain. Trimming cost V 4 bases and J 4 bases; bases outside gene matches: 15. CDR3 length: 18 residues. The CDR3 region is CARSPPGTGDPPPDTQYF. The DNA for the CDR3 is TGTGCCAGAAGCCCCCCCGGGACAGGGGATCCCCCCCCAGATACGCAGTATTTT.

This clone was counted between two and nine times. The chain carries TRBV28 and TRBJ2-7; a possible D gene is TRBD1 (6 bases). Trimming stripped 2 bases from V and 2 bases from J, with 19 bases between. Germline V gene lookup returns CDR1 MDHEN and CDR2 SYDVKM. This CDR3 comprises 17 residues. CDR3 region: CASSLVRDRDMPYEQYF. The CDR3 bases are TGTGCCAGCAGTTTAGTGAGGGACCGGGACATGCCCTACGAGCAGTACTTC.

V gene TRBV4-2 combines with J gene TRBJ2-1; 8 bases align to TRBD2. The CDR3 extends over 16 amino acids. V lost 0 bases to trimming and J lost 6 bases; unmatched junction nucleotides: 7. The germline gives CDR1 LGHNA, CDR2 YNFKEQ. The CDR3 nucleotides are TGTGCCAGCAGCCAAGACGCAGCGGGAGTCGGCAATGAGCAGTTCTTC. It translates to CASSQDAAGVGNEQFF.